The 10 T cell receptor beta chains given below trace back to one sample, sequenced in a study of cytomegalovirus exposure and HLA in healthy donors. With 60 Vbeta and 13 Jbeta primers, the PCR was carried out. Sequencing used immunoSEQ multiplex PCR; TCRdb keeps in-frame clones, though not all of them. Among more than 95,000 clones listed, roughly 72% were seen once. Sequences were obtained from PBMCs. All receptors come from a woman aged 18 to 35 in good health and CMV-seropositive.

This clone has only a few counts. The chain is built from TRBV6-1 and TRBJ1-5, with D maybe TRBD1 (6 bases). V lost 8 bases and J 1 base, leaving 12 bases between the germline ends. Looked up from germline, CDR1 is MNHNS and CDR2 is SASEGT. The CDR3 contains 14 residues. The CDR3 DNA follows: TGTGCCAGCCAGAGTGGACAGAGCAATCAGCCCCAGCATTTT. It specifies CASQSGQSNQPQHF.

V and J are TRBV14 and TRBJ1-3, with no clear D. The CDR3 runs to 16 residues. Trimming cost V 4 bases and J 0 bases, with 13 bases left between them. Germline V gene lookup returns CDR1 SGHDN and CDR2 FVKESK. CDR3: CASSRAPVNSGNTIYF. CDR3 in DNA: TGTGCCAGCAGCCGAGCCCCGGTCAACTCTGGAAACACCATATATTTT.

V usage is TRBV20-1 and J usage is TRBJ1-3; D unclear. From germline, CDR1 is DFQATT and CDR2 SNEGSKA (reference sequence). The CDR3 has 10 amino acids. V was trimmed by 1 base and J by 8 bases, leaving 3 bases between them. CDR3 region: CSARVDTIYF. The CDR3 region has the DNA TGCAGTGCTAGAGTCGACACCATATATTTT.

This clone was recorded once. The chain links TRBV10-1 to TRBJ1-1, with no clear D. The CDR3 spans 13 residues. From germline, CDR1 is WNHNN and CDR2 SYGVQD (reference sequence). Trimming shortened V by 1 base and J by 7 bases, and 10 bases separated the two germline ends. The CDR3 DNA reads TGCGCCAGCAGTGAGTTGGTCCGCGGTGAAGCTTTCTTT. Protein: CASSELVRGEAFF.

This clone was found a few times. The J gene is TRBJ2-1, the V gene TRBV29-1, with D perhaps TRBD1 (6 bases). Deletions cut 5 bases from V and 4 bases from J, with 12 bases between. This CDR3 spans 13 amino acids. Germline lookup yields CDR1 SQVTM and CDR2 ANQGSEA. The CDR3 here is CSVTGGKYNEQFF. The CDR3, as DNA: TGCAGCGTTACTGGGGGCAAGTACAATGAGCAGTTCTTC.

The genes are TRBV11-2 and TRBJ1-1; no definite D call. Deletions cut 4 bases from V and 3 bases from J, with 24 bases between. The CDR3 has 18 amino acids. Germline CDR1 SGHAT, CDR2 FQNNGV. The CDR3 bases are TGTGCCAGCAGCTCCCCTCTACGACACAAAACTCCCGACACTGAAGCTTTCTTT. Amino acid sequence: CASSSPLRHKTPDTEAFF.

The CDR3 sequence: CASSQLIRDSKQFF. CDR3 DNA sequence: TGCGCCAGCAGCCAACTGATCCGGGACAGCAAGCAGTTCTTC. The chain has TRBV4-1 and TRBJ2-1; 7 bases are shared with TRBD1. V dropped 2 bases and J dropped 11; count of bases not matched to a gene: 9. The CDR3 is 14 residues long. Germline CDR1 is MGHRA and CDR2 is YSYEKL.

The chain carries TRBV27 and TRBJ2-7; 9 bases fit TRBD2. V lost 0 bases and J lost 3; bases outside the gene matches: 3. Germline V gives CDR1 MNHEY, CDR2 SMNVEV (reference sequence). The CDR3 loop spans 15 amino acids. The CDR3 nucleotides read TGTGCCAGCAGTTTATCAGCGGGAGGCCGCTACGAGCAGTACTTC. Translating gives CASSLSAGGRYEQYF.

The chain links TRBV6-5 to TRBJ1-4; D is uncertain. Germline loops: CDR1 MNHEY, CDR2 SVGAGI. The CDR3 totals 13 residues. Trimming pared 0 bases from V and 8 bases from J, leaving 7 bases between. The CDR3 nucleotides read TGTGCCAGCAGTTACTCTGAGGAGGAAAAACTGTTTTTT. Protein: CASSYSEEEKLFF.

This clone appeared a few times. The CDR3 nucleotides read TGTGCCATGCGGGCAGGGAACACTGAAGCTTTCTTT. As protein: CAMRAGNTEAFF. The chain has TRBV6-1 and TRBJ1-1; D unresolved. The CDR3 consists of 12 residues. V lost 10 bases and J lost 1, with 10 bases in between. The germline gives CDR1 MNHNS, CDR2 SASEGT.